Below are 12 T cell receptor beta chains sequenced from a single sample in a study of T cells after yellow fever vaccination. Using its own MiXCR run on the 5' RACE reads, TCRdb lists one record per CDR3 protein. The table has 200,000 to 250,000 distinct CDR3 sequences, 3% to 3.5% seen once. Sequenced here: CD4+ T cells sorted from PBMCs, sampled 10 days after the yellow fever booster vaccination. Receptors were obtained from a man aged 18 to 30 who received the YFV17D yellow fever vaccine.

The chain carries TRBV15 and TRBJ1-5; 7 positions agree with TRBD1. The CDR3 is made up of 14 amino acids. V was clipped by 5 bases and J by 6 bases; unmatched bases: 7. Germline assignment: CDR1 LNHNV and CDR2 YYDKDF (reference sequence). The CDR3 nucleotides are TGTGCCACCAGCTCACGACAGGGACCTCAGCCCCAGCATTTT. Protein sequence: CATSSRQGPQPQHF. Filled out from reference TRBV15 and TRBJ1-5, the complete variable domain reads DAMVIQNPRYQVTQFGKPVTLSCSQTLNHNVMYWYQQKSSQAPKLLFHYYDKDFNNEADTPDNFQSRRPNTSFCFLDIRSPGLGDTAMYLCATSSRQGPQPQHFGDGTRLSIL.

This clonotype was seen many times. This chain uses TRBV6-2 or TRBV6-3 with TRBJ2-7; D is possibly TRBD1 (5 bases). Germline loops: CDR1 MNHEY, CDR2 SVGEGT. Trimming stripped 2 bases from V and 6 bases from J, with 20 bases between. This CDR3 has 16 residues. CDR3 sequence (DNA): TGTGCCAGCAGTTACCTCTTGACGTCAGGGTCCCTCGAGCAGTACTTC. This gives the protein CASSYLLTSGSLEQYF.

This clonotype was seen at least ten times. The chain is built from TRBV19 and TRBJ2-4; D perhaps matches TRBD1 (5 bases). Trimming cost V 3 bases and J 0 bases, with 6 bases left between them. The CDR3 has 14 residues. Germline CDR1 reads LNHDA; CDR2 reads SQIVND (reference sequence). The chain's CDR3 is CASSMTEAKNIQYF. The CDR3 region has the DNA TGTGCCAGTAGTATGACAGAAGCCAAAAACATTCAGTACTTC. Supplemented by reference TRBV19 and TRBJ2-4, the full variable domain reads DGGITQSPKYLFRKEGQNVTLSCEQNLNHDAMYWYRQDPGQGLRLIYYSQIVNDFQKGDIAEGYSVSREKKESFPLTVTSAQKNPTAFYLCASSMTEAKNIQYFGAGTRLSVL.

This clonotype has more than one count but fewer than ten. The V gene is TRBV20-1, the J gene TRBJ2-2, with TRBD2 identical over 11 bases. There are 15 residues in the CDR3. J lost 1 base, V lost 6 bases, and 4 bases had no gene match. Germline loops: CDR1 DFQATT, CDR2 SNEGSKA (reference sequence). The CDR3, as DNA: TGCAGTGCACCACTAGCGGGGGTGAACACCGGGGAGCTGTTTTTT. Translated, it gives CSAPLAGVNTGELFF.

As regards this clonotype: The junction departs from germline at one end; a sequencing error may be responsible. The chain links TRBV5-1 to TRBJ2-2; 7 nucleotides agree with TRBD1. Germline V gene sequence: CDR1 SGHRS, CDR2 YFSETQ. The CDR3 totals 15 residues. CDR3: CASRFTTGNAGELFF. The DNA for the CDR3 is TGCGCCAGCAGGTTTACGACAGGGAACGCCGGGGAGCTGTTTTTT.

At least ten counts were recorded for this clonotype. The chain uses TRBV12-3 or TRBV12-4 and TRBJ1-2; possible D gene TRBD1, 5 bases. The CDR3 is 13 residues long. V was shortened by 6 bases and J by 5 bases, with 13 bases between the two germline ends. CDR3 DNA: TGTGCCAGCAGCCGGGGACTGTTTTATGGCTACACCTTC. Its translation is CASSRGLFYGYTF.

The gene calls are TRBV14 and TRBJ1-6, with D possibly TRBD1 on 5 matching bases. This CDR3 has 13 residues. The germline gives CDR1 SGHDN, CDR2 FVKESK. V lost 5 bases to trimming and J lost 10 bases, with 12 bases between them. CDR3 coding DNA: TGTGCCAGCAGCGTGCTGGGGACCTCACCCCTCCACTTT. Its protein product is CASSVLGTSPLHF. Supplemented by reference TRBV14 and TRBJ1-6, the full variable domain reads EAGVTQFPSHSVIEKGQTVTLRCDPISGHDNLYWYRRVMGKEIKFLLHFVKESKQDESGMPNNRFLAERTGGTYSTLKVQPAELEDSGVYFCASSVLGTSPLHFGNGTRLTVT.

This clonotype was detected a few times. This chain joins TRBV5-1 and TRBJ2-5, with D perhaps matching TRBD1 (5 bases). Trimming took 2 bases from V and 2 from J, leaving 13 bases between them. The CDR3 is 15 amino acids. CDR1 is SGHRS, CDR2 YFSETQ, per germline. The CDR3 region is CASSLLRTQQETQYF. The DNA of the CDR3 is TGCGCCAGCAGCTTACTTCGGACACAACAAGAGACCCAGTACTTC. The entire variable domain, with the rest obtained from reference TRBV5-1 and TRBJ2-5, is as follows: KAGVTQTPRYLIKTRGQQVTLSCSPISGHRSVSWYQQTPGQGLQFLFEYFSETQRNKGNFPGRFSGRQFSNSRSEMNVSTLELGDSALYLCASSLLRTQQETQYFGPGTRLLVL.

This clonotype appeared many times. The chain carries TRBV11-3 and TRBJ2-1; tentatively, D is TRBD1 (7 bases). V dropped 4 bases and J dropped 4 bases, with 26 bases sitting between them. The CDR3 consists of 19 residues. CDR1 is SGHNT, CDR2 YENEEA, per germline. The CDR3 here is CASSSATGTRTRGYNEQFF. CDR3 sequence (DNA): TGTGCCAGCAGCTCGGCGACAGGGACTCGGACTCGGGGTTACAATGAGCAGTTCTTC.

The chain employs TRBV5-4 and TRBJ2-7, with 7 bases lining up with TRBD1. In germline, CDR1 is SGHNT, CDR2 YYREEE (reference sequence). CDR3 length equals 13 residues. Trimming removed 7 bases from V and 1 base from J; junction bases left unmatched: 5. The CDR3 spells CASGTADSYEQYF. The CDR3 DNA follows: TGTGCCAGCGGGACAGCTGATTCCTACGAGCAGTACTTC.

In its sample, this clonotype was seen many times. This chain links TRBV27 with TRBJ1-2; 12 bases line up with TRBD1. The CDR3 contains 17 residues. V gave up 3 bases and J gave up 6 bases; unmatched junction bases: 11. CDR1 is MNHEY and CDR2 is SMNVEV in the germline V gene (reference sequence). This chain's CDR3 is CASSFQGQGAITHGYTF. The CDR3 DNA reads as TGTGCCAGCAGTTTTCAGGGACAGGGGGCGATCACCCATGGCTACACCTTC.

A few counts support this clonotype. The J gene is TRBJ1-2, the V gene TRBV20-1; a weak D match, TRBD1 (5 bases). CDR1 is DFQATT, CDR2 SNEGSKA, per germline (reference sequence). V gave up 5 bases and J gave up 5 bases, with 6 bases separating them. This CDR3 region has 10 residues. In nucleotides, the CDR3 is TGCAGTGCTCGGGGGTATGGCTACACCTTC. It encodes CSARGYGYTF.